This T cell receptor beta chain came from a study of T cell changes during pregnancy in multiple sclerosis. Germline CDR1 SQVTM, CDR2 ANQGSEA. The CDR3 runs to 15 residues. Trimming took 4 bases from V and 0 from J; bases not matched to a gene: 8. Assay: immunoSEQ multiplex PCR; the TCRdb copy retains only in-frame clones and omits some. The sample has around 130,000 clones, roughly 96% seen once; the top ten hold 0.4% to 0.5%. This TCR came from a female donor with multiple sclerosis, enrolled in a pregnancy study. The chain links TRBV29-1 to TRBJ1-1, with 7 bases fitting TRBD1. Sequences were derived from peripheral blood, sampled after pregnancy. As DNA, the CDR3 is TGCAGCGTTGGACGGGACAGCCTCATGAACACTGAAGCTTTCTTT. Its translation is CSVGRDSLMNTEAFF.